This T cell receptor (beta chain) derives from a study of blood T cells in healthy people across ages. The second PCR ran about 6 to 12 cycles with a sample-barcoded 5' primer and J-beta primers. TCRdb used MiXCR to reprocess the 5' RACE reads, holding one entry per CDR3 protein. The table has over 950,000 distinct CDR3 sequences, roughly 51% seen once; the top ten hold roughly 23%. CDR3 size: 15 residues. Trimming cost V 7 bases and J 7 bases; bases outside gene matches: 10. Material for sequencing was blood. The V gene is TRBV12-3 or TRBV12-4, the J gene TRBJ2-7; 13 bases agree with TRBD2. The receptor was derived from a woman aged 60-75 years in good health. The CDR3 spells CASTLGLAGNNEQYF. DNA of the CDR3: TGTGCCAGCACCTTGGGACTAGCGGGAAACAATGAGCAGTACTTC.